The entry that follows covers one T cell receptor beta chain sequence. Its binding antigen is unknown. Within one base of it there is no much larger clone, and no base qualities were kept. These data are taken from a study of T cell responses to AZD1222 COVID-19 vaccine (dated by TCRdb to the early 2020s). Turning to the overall study: TCR sequencing was performed for over 230 trial participants, of whom about 210 were given two doses of AZD1222 and approximately 26 were given two doses of MenACWY control vaccine. Trial participants were enrolled by age into subgroups of 18-55, 56-69 and 70-plus years, and roughly 160, 29 and 62 TCR-sequenced participants, respectively, were included in these subgroups.

Overall study outcomes, separate from this receptor: Conclusions about previously exposed vaccinees are limited, since just a handful of AZD1222 recipients were seropositive for SARS-CoV-2 at baseline. The 56-69-year group was small, and its depth increase did not reach significance, likely because of low power. CD4 TCRs associated with the vaccine covered the entire spike protein, and the dominant responses were in regions 160-218 and 743-854. Reportedly, close to half of the unique spike-specific TCRs recognized epitopes lying outside the regions that are mutated in the B.1.351 and B.1.1.7 variants. Spike-specific TCR breadth and depth rose significantly after two AZD1222 doses compared with day 0 and with MenACWY recipients. Because no samples from the day 14 peak response were available, repertoires could be characterized only after the peak T cell response. Participants were mostly white British and included more females than males, and it was suggested by the authors that clonal diversity may have been underestimated.

The CDR3 regions of human TCRbeta chains were analyzed by immunosequencing. For the original study's pipeline: Repertoire TCRs were matched against a reference library of SARS-CoV-2-specific TCRs generated with the MIRA antigen-specificity platform. Breadth was defined as the fraction of unique TCRs that were SARS-CoV-2-associated. Depth was defined as the fraction of total T cells that were SARS-CoV-2-associated. Using the MIRA data, every spike-specific TCR was mapped to the spike region that the TCR reacted to and assigned to either a CD4 or a CD8 class. Log10-transformed breadth and depth values were compared by one-way ANOVA with Sidak's multiple comparisons tests. TCRdb provides this immuneACCESS table in a form limited to in-frame rearrangements. Some clones are lacking; in checked studies, under half of them reflect an unresolved V gene, and why the rest are absent is not known. The V and J calls and the clone size are those of that table, but D and trimming were determined from the DNA. The sample has about 180,000 clones on record, just under 95% of them singletons. Around 0.98% of the sample belongs to the ten largest clones.

The intended sense of this specimen's time point label: about 28 days (+/-7) after the second vaccine dose. Read against the paper, the sample's treatment or condition label means: meningococcal conjugate vaccine given as trial control. Vaccinee samples came from UK trials COV001 and COV002, including a single-blind randomized controlled phase 2/3 trial of AZD1222 (ChAdOx1 nCoV-19) in healthy adults. For TCRbeta chain sequencing, PBMC samples were collected from trial participants at day 0 and at day 28 after the second dose. This receptor was identified in an adult who received the MenACWY meningococcal vaccine as a control. Sequences were derived from peripheral blood, sampled 28 days after the second dose of the MenACWY control vaccine.

CDR3 region: CASSLVGPFYEQYF. The DNA sequence follows: TGTGCCAGCAGCTTGGTAGGGCCATTCTACGAGCAGTACTTC. Recombination joined TRBV5-4 with TRBJ2-7, with the D gene too uncertain to name. CDR1 and CDR2 are read off the germline V gene (reference sequence) as SGHNT and YYREEE. Its CDR3 holds 14 amino acids, cysteine through phenylalanine. Of the read, only the CDR3 DNA is kept; its 42 bases are in frame from base 1. Trimming takes 0 bases from V and 3 bases from J, and the germline ends sit 10 bases apart.